This T cell receptor (beta chain) was identified in a study of Tregs in tolerant kidney transplant recipients. Whole-study findings and limits: The small number of patients limits these findings pending further validation. Expanding Tregs on activated donor B cells appeared to best identify donor-specific TCRbeta clones. Donor-specific Treg expansion exceeded global Treg expansion in tolerant patients, suggesting antigen drive.

A note on this clone: Its antigen remains unknown.

Before regulatory T cell sorting, thawed PBMCs rested overnight at 37°C in 200 IU/ml IL-2. Some clones are missing from TCRdb's copy, which holds only in-frame ones; the method was immunoSEQ multiplex PCR. The repertoire holds tens of thousands of clones, with over 75% as singletons. CDR3 size: 16 residues. Trimming took 0 bases from V and 6 from J, leaving 15 bases between them. Per the germline V gene, CDR1 is SGHVS and CDR2 is FQNEAQ. Sequenced here: Tregs from blood, sampled before the transplant. This receptor was obtained from a human donor who received a combined kidney and bone marrow transplant. This chain joins TRBV7-8 and TRBJ1-5, with D unresolved. The CDR3 DNA reads TGTGCCAGCAGCTTAGCGCGTTGGGTACCCGGTCAGCCCCAGCATTTT. Its translation is CASSLARWVPGQPQHF.